The 32 T cell receptor beta chains below come from one sample, sequenced in a study of cytomegalovirus exposure and HLA in healthy donors. TCRdb's table, derived via immunoSEQ multiplex PCR, lists solely in-frame clones and lacks some. Of roughly 60,000 clones in the sample, around 94% were seen once. What was sequenced was PBMCs. Source of these receptors: a man aged 18 to 29 in good health and CMV-seronegative.

The J gene is TRBJ2-2, the V gene TRBV19, with D tentatively TRBD2 (6 bases). CDR1 is LNHDA, CDR2 SQIVND, per germline (reference sequence). V lost 3 bases to trimming and J lost 2 bases, with 7 bases between them. The length of the CDR3 is 14 residues. CDR3 sequence: CASSMGLNTGELFF. The CDR3 region has the DNA TGTGCCAGTAGTATGGGACTTAACACCGGGGAGCTGTTTTTT.

The gene calls are TRBV27 and TRBJ2-3, with a tentative D call TRBD2 (5 bases). The CDR3 totals 16 residues. Trimming left V 5 bases short and J 2 bases short, with 17 bases between. The germline CDR1 and CDR2 sequences are MNHEY and SMNVEV (reference sequence). CDR3: CASSPRGPRDTDTQYF. In nucleotides, the CDR3 is TGTGCCAGCAGTCCGCGCGGCCCTCGGGACACAGATACGCAGTATTTT.

The chain is built from TRBV19 and TRBJ1-1; possibly TRBD1 for D (5 bases). The germline V gene has CDR1 LNHDA and CDR2 SQIVND (reference sequence). The CDR3 is made up of 16 amino acids. Trimming pared 2 bases from V and 3 bases from J, leaving 16 bases between. The CDR3 protein is CASSIKRSGGYTEAFF. The CDR3 bases are TGTGCCAGTAGTATAAAGAGGTCGGGGGGGTACACTGAAGCTTTCTTT.

This chain uses TRBV2 with TRBJ2-1, with 13 bases matching TRBD2. Germline trimming cut 8 bases from V and 7 bases from J; bases unmatched to any gene: 5. This CDR3 region has 14 residues. CDR1 is SNHLY and CDR2 is FYNNEI in the germline V gene. The DNA of the CDR3 is TGTGCCAGCCGCGGGACTAGCGGGATAAATGAGCAGTTCTTC. It specifies CASRGTSGINEQFF.

The chain uses TRBV9 and TRBJ2-1, with D perhaps TRBD2 (7 bases). V lost 3 bases and J lost 3, with 16 bases in between. CDR1 and CDR2 from the germline V gene are SGDLS and YYNGEE. CDR3 length: 16 residues. DNA of the CDR3: TGTGCCAGCAGCGGAAAGGGGGGCGGGAGCTACAATGAGCAGTTCTTC. Residues: CASSGKGGGSYNEQFF.

The J gene is TRBJ1-2, the V gene TRBV5-1, with 10 nucleotides matching TRBD1. There are 15 residues in the CDR3. Germline assignment: CDR1 SGHRS and CDR2 YFSETQ. With 4 bases clipped from V and 8 bases from J, the junction kept 11 bases outside the gene matches. The CDR3 loop reads CASSPLGQGHEGYTF. The CDR3 DNA follows: TGCGCCAGCAGCCCCCTGGGACAGGGGCATGAAGGCTACACCTTC.

V usage is TRBV25-1 and J usage is TRBJ2-7, with D possibly TRBD2 on 6 matching bases. Deletions cut 4 bases from V and 2 bases from J, with 12 bases between. The CDR3 length is 14 residues. Per germline, CDR1 MGHDK and CDR2 SYGVNS. The CDR3 DNA sequence: TGTGCCAGCAGTGCCCAGCGGGCGCCCTACGAGCAGTACTTC. As protein: CASSAQRAPYEQYF.

The chain combines TRBV11-2 with TRBJ1-1; no clear D gene. This CDR3 comprises 13 residues. Germline V lookup: CDR1 SGHAT, CDR2 FQNNGV. Trimming cost V 5 bases and J 4 bases, with 11 bases left between them. CDR3 sequence: CASSVGSSTEAFF. The CDR3 nucleotides read TGTGCCAGCAGCGTAGGGTCCAGCACTGAAGCTTTCTTT.

V gene TRBV9 combines with J gene TRBJ2-5, with 8 positions matching TRBD1. The CDR3 sequence is 15 residues long. Germline lookup yields CDR1 SGDLS and CDR2 YYNGEE. With 4 bases clipped from V and 2 bases from J, the junction kept 7 bases outside the gene matches. CDR3 in DNA: TGTGCCAGCAGCCGCGACAGGGGAGGTCAAGAGACCCAGTACTTC. This codes for CASSRDRGGQETQYF.

The genes are TRBV28 and TRBJ2-1, with TRBD1 matching over 9 bases. The CDR3 has 15 amino acids. J lost 1 base, V lost 5 bases, and 3 bases had no gene match. Germline V gives CDR1 MDHEN, CDR2 SYDVKM. CDR3 DNA: TGTGCCAGCAGTCGAGACAGGGGGTCCTACAATGAGCAGTTCTTC. This gives the protein CASSRDRGSYNEQFF.

CDR3 sequence: CASSDSRTSTDTQYF. The CDR3 coding sequence is TGTGCCAGCTCGGATTCTAGGACTAGCACAGATACGCAGTATTTT. The chain links TRBV18 to TRBJ2-3; TRBD2 is a possible D gene (5 bases). This CDR3 is 15 amino acids long. Germline values: CDR1 KGHSH, CDR2 LQKENI. Deletions cut 6 bases from V and 0 bases from J, with 13 bases between.

The chain is built from TRBV10-3 and TRBJ1-1; weak D call: TRBD1 (6 bases). The V gene's germline CDR1 is ENHRY and CDR2 SYGVKD. The CDR3 has 14 amino acids. Trimming took 6 bases from V and 1 from J, leaving 12 bases between them. The CDR3 DNA sequence: TGTGCCATCAGCTGGACAGACAAGAACACTGAAGCTTTCTTT. Translation: CAISWTDKNTEAFF.

The CDR3 nucleotides are TGTGCCAGCAGCTTCAACGGGGGTCGGGCAGATACGCAGTATTTT. Translated, it gives CASSFNGGRADTQYF. The chain joins TRBV7-3 to TRBJ2-3, with D possibly TRBD2 on 6 matching bases. V gave up 3 bases and J gave up 4 bases, with 14 bases separating them. This CDR3 comprises 15 residues. The germline V gene has CDR1 SGHTA and CDR2 FQGTGA.

The table lists this clone with a few counts. The chain has TRBV7-9 and TRBJ1-2; D ambiguous. The CDR3 has 13 residues. CDR1 and CDR2 (germline): SEHNR, FQNEAQ (reference sequence). V lost 3 bases, J lost 8 bases, and 13 bases lay in between. This CDR3 is CASSLRLLRGYTF. CDR3 DNA sequence: TGTGCCAGCAGCTTGCGTCTCCTTCGCGGCTACACCTTC.

This CDR3 reads CASSQDFGQGHGYTF. CDR3 bases: TGCGCCAGCAGCCAAGATTTCGGACAGGGCCATGGCTACACCTTC. This chain joins TRBV4-1 and TRBJ1-2; 8 positions agree with TRBD1. With V trimmed by 0 bases and J by 6 bases, 6 bases remained unmatched. In germline, CDR1 is MGHRA, CDR2 YSYEKL. This CDR3 spans 15 amino acids.

This clone occurred once. J is TRBJ1-2 and V is TRBV28; 7 bases line up with TRBD1. The J segment lost 8 bases and the V segment lost 5 bases, leaving 11 bases of the junction unmatched. The CDR3 covers 14 residues. Per germline, CDR1 MDHEN and CDR2 SYDVKM. CDR3 sequence (DNA): TGTGCCAGCAGTCCGGGACAGAGAGTCGGGGGCTACACCTTC. Its translation: CASSPGQRVGGYTF.

The chain couples TRBV5-1 to TRBJ1-2, with D uncertain. This CDR3 contains 15 residues. Trimming left V 4 bases short and J 7 bases short, with 20 bases between. Germline V gene lookup returns CDR1 SGHRS and CDR2 YFSETQ. In DNA, the CDR3 is TGCGCCAGCAGCCCGCATCGCGGGGAACTATCTGGCTACACCTTC. This translates into CASSPHRGELSGYTF.

V and J are TRBV28 and TRBJ2-4, with D perhaps TRBD2 (6 bases). The germline V gene encodes CDR1 MDHEN and CDR2 SYDVKM. This CDR3 comprises 14 residues. Trimming removed 7 bases at V and 3 bases at J, with 13 bases between. For the CDR3, the DNA is TGTGCCAGCATTTCCGGGGGTGGCAAAAACATTCAGTACTTC. Protein: CASISGGGKNIQYF.

The gene calls are TRBV5-4 and TRBJ2-1; 10 bases fit TRBD2. The ends lost 0 bases at V and 0 bases at J; junction bases unmatched: 6. In germline, CDR1 is SGHNT, CDR2 YYREEE (reference sequence). The CDR3 has 18 amino acids. The chain's CDR3 is CASSLGASGGSSYNEQFF. In DNA form, the CDR3 reads TGTGCCAGCAGCTTGGGAGCTAGCGGGGGAAGCTCCTACAATGAGCAGTTCTTC. The variable domain in full, with the rest retrieved from reference TRBV5-4 and TRBJ2-1, is ETGVTQSPTHLIKTRGQQVTLRCSSQSGHNTVSWYQQALGQGPQFIFQYYREEENGRGNFPPRFSGLQFPNYSSELNVNALELDDSALYLCASSLGASGGSSYNEQFFGPGTRLTVL.

The chain combines TRBV9 with TRBJ1-1; 8 bases are shared with TRBD1. The CDR3 loop spans 15 amino acids. Germline lookup yields CDR1 SGDLS and CDR2 YYNGEE. Trimming cost V 4 bases and J 1 base; bases outside gene matches: 6. As DNA, the CDR3 is TGTGCCAGCAGCCTCGGACAGGGTGGGAACACTGAAGCTTTCTTT. Translation: CASSLGQGGNTEAFF.

The chain links TRBV30 to TRBJ2-1, with D uncertain. With 0 bases removed from V and 7 bases from J, the gap between germline ends came to 7 bases. There are 12 residues in the CDR3. Germline assignment: CDR1 GTSNPN and CDR2 SVGIG (reference sequence). CDR3 bases: TGTGCCTGGAGTGTACAGTGGAATGAGCAGTTCTTC. It codes for CAWSVQWNEQFF.

This chain uses TRBV4-1 with TRBJ2-1; 7 bases map to TRBD2. The CDR3 has 17 residues. The ends lost 4 bases at V and 7 bases at J; junction bases unmatched: 16. CDR1 MGHRA and CDR2 YSYEKL come from the germline V gene. This chain's CDR3 is CASSPQDGNSGRNEQFF. The CDR3 DNA follows: TGCGCCAGCAGCCCTCAAGATGGCAATTCCGGGAGGAATGAGCAGTTCTTC.

This rearrangement joins TRBV5-1 to TRBJ2-5; a possible D gene is TRBD2 (6 bases). Trimming removed 5 bases at V and 5 bases at J, with 19 bases between. The V gene's germline CDR1 is SGHRS and CDR2 YFSETQ. There are 15 residues in the CDR3. Here the CDR3 DNA reads TGCGCCAGCAGTCTTGACTCAAAGGCGGGGGAGACCCAGTACTTC. Protein: CASSLDSKAGETQYF.

This sequence joins TRBV2 and TRBJ2-4; 7 positions match TRBD1. J was trimmed by 8 bases and V by 6 bases; bases with no gene match: 10. Germline V lookup: CDR1 SNHLY, CDR2 FYNNEI. The CDR3 has 14 amino acids. Here the CDR3 reads CASSHDRDVDIQYF. The CDR3 region has the DNA TGTGCCAGCAGCCACGACAGGGATGTGGACATTCAGTACTTC.

The chain employs TRBV5-1 and TRBJ2-2; tentative D call: TRBD1 (6 bases). Germline values: CDR1 SGHRS, CDR2 YFSETQ. Between the trimmed V and J ends, which lost 0 bases and 1 base, there was a span of 10 bases. This CDR3 contains 16 residues. Here the CDR3 DNA reads TGCGCCAGCAGCTTGGGGACAGCCCTGAACACCGGGGAGCTGTTTTTT. As protein: CASSLGTALNTGELFF.

The rearrangement uses TRBV6-5 and TRBJ1-1; D not resolved. CDR3 size: 11 residues. The germline gives CDR1 MNHEY, CDR2 SVGAGI. The germline V and J ends were trimmed by 8 bases and 4 bases, with 8 bases remaining between them. CDR3 DNA: TGTGCCAGCGCCGCTAGCACTGAAGCTTTCTTT. Protein sequence: CASAASTEAFF.

The chain joins TRBV7-9 to TRBJ1-2; D gene unclear. V gave up 4 bases and J gave up 5 bases, with 8 bases separating them. The CDR3 has 12 residues. Germline V CDR1 and CDR2: SEHNR, FQNEAQ (reference sequence). DNA of the CDR3: TGTGCCAGCAGCTCGGGAGGGTATGGCTACACCTTC. It translates to CASSSGGYGYTF.

This rearrangement joins TRBV5-1 to TRBJ1-5, with D hard to call. Germline CDR1 and CDR2: SGHRS and YFSETQ. The CDR3 loop spans 15 amino acids. The V and J ends lost 0 bases and 2 bases respectively, with 9 bases between them. CDR3 sequence (DNA): TGCGCCAGCAGCTTGGAACCGGGAGGCAATCAGCCCCAGCATTTT. Translated, it gives CASSLEPGGNQPQHF.

CDR3 protein: CASSSGREMNTEAFF. CDR3 sequence (DNA): TGTGCCAGCAGTTCTGGACGGGAAATGAACACTGAAGCTTTCTTT. The gene calls are TRBV28 and TRBJ1-1; D is undetermined. The length of the CDR3 is 15 residues. Germline assignment: CDR1 MDHEN and CDR2 SYDVKM. Deletions cut 4 bases from V and 0 bases from J, with 12 bases between. The complete variable domain, with remaining parts taken from reference TRBV28 and TRBJ1-1, reads DVKVTQSSRYLVKRTGEKVFLECVQDMDHENMFWYRQDPGLGLRLIYFSYDVKMKEKGDIPEGYSVSREKKERFSLILESASTNQTSMYLCASSSGREMNTEAFFGQGTRLTVV.

The chain joins TRBV29-1 to TRBJ2-1, with TRBD2 matching 9 bases. The CDR3 loop spans 14 amino acids. V lost 5 bases, J lost 8 bases, and 10 bases stayed unmatched. Germline assignment: CDR1 SQVTM and CDR2 ANQGSEA. The chain's CDR3 is CSVLTGTSLHEQFF. The CDR3 region has the DNA TGCAGCGTTCTCACGGGGACTAGCCTTCATGAGCAGTTCTTC.

The rearrangement uses TRBV28 and TRBJ1-1; D ambiguous. Germline V CDR1 and CDR2: MDHEN, SYDVKM. The CDR3 runs 14 residues. V shed 7 bases and J shed 0 bases, with 12 bases lying between them. The CDR3 DNA reads as TGTGCCAGCAAGCGCGTTAGACTGAACACTGAAGCTTTCTTT. This translates into CASKRVRLNTEAFF.

The J gene is TRBJ2-7, the V gene TRBV28; D unclear. This CDR3 contains 16 residues. Trimming took 6 bases from V and 0 from J, leaving 18 bases between them. The germline gives CDR1 MDHEN, CDR2 SYDVKM. In nucleotides, the CDR3 is TGTGCCAGCAGGGATTACGACTCACGAAGCTCCTACGAGCAGTACTTC. It translates to CASRDYDSRSSYEQYF.